This entry lists 17 T cell receptor beta chains sequenced from one sample in a study of Graves' ophthalmopathy and Graves' hyperthyroidism. The sequenced template was RNA, covering the TCR beta CDR3 region. The authors performed first-round RT-PCR with HTBI primers and then a second-round multiplex PCR. From the multiplex PCR reads, TCRdb called clonotypes with MiXCR, one entry per CDR3 protein. The table lists a few hundred thousand distinct CDR3 sequences, 15% to 17% of them singletons, with 5.5% to 7% in the top ten. The specimen was peripheral blood. Receptors were obtained from a woman younger than 35 with stable Graves' hyperthyroidism.

This clonotype has just one count. The chain is built from TRBV27 and TRBJ1-1; D is uncertain. With 3 bases removed from V and 7 bases from J, the gap between germline ends came to 15 bases. The germline V gene encodes CDR1 MNHEY and CDR2 SMNVEV (reference sequence). The length of the CDR3 is 14 residues. The CDR3 nucleotides are TGTGCCAGCAGTTTCGTAACTGACGTTAGTGAAGCTTTCTTT. Residues: CASSFVTDVSEAFF.

This clonotype has a count of ten or more. V is TRBV20-1 and J is TRBJ1-2; D might be TRBD1 (6 bases). In germline, CDR1 is DFQATT, CDR2 SNEGSKA (reference sequence). Trimming pared 3 bases from V and 5 bases from J, leaving 10 bases between. This CDR3 has 12 residues. In nucleotides, the CDR3 is TGCAGTGCTAGGAGGGGACAATATGGCTACACCTTC. It specifies CSARRGQYGYTF.

At least ten counts were recorded for this clonotype. This sequence joins TRBV7-2 and TRBJ2-5, with 10 bases aligning to TRBD1. Germline CDR1 and CDR2: SGHTA and FQGNSA. V was clipped by 5 bases and J by 0 bases; unmatched bases: 9. The CDR3 extends over 17 amino acids. The CDR3 protein is CASSLGQGVMYQETQYF. CDR3 coding DNA: TGTGCCAGCAGCCTAGGACAGGGGGTCATGTACCAAGAGACCCAGTACTTC.

The V gene is TRBV6-5, the J gene TRBJ2-5; TRBD1 is a possible D gene (6 bases). Germline V gene sequence: CDR1 MNHEY, CDR2 SVGAGI. Trimming took off 2 bases at V and 5 bases at J, with 12 bases between the two ends. This CDR3 region has 14 residues. The CDR3 sequence: CASSYVGADETQYF. CDR3 DNA: TGTGCCAGCAGTTACGTGGGGGCCGATGAGACCCAGTACTTC.

This clonotype was detected ten times or more. V and J are TRBV6-5 and TRBJ2-3; 10 positions match TRBD1. Germline-derived CDR1 and CDR2 are MNHEY and SVGAGI. Germline trimming cut 2 bases from V and 5 bases from J; bases unmatched to any gene: 4. The CDR3 runs 15 residues. CDR3 bases: TGTGCCAGCAGTTACGGGGACAGGGGCAGAGATACGCAGTATTTT. This gives the protein CASSYGDRGRDTQYF.

At least ten counts were recorded for this clonotype. The chain links TRBV2 to TRBJ1-5; 10 positions agree with TRBD1. With 8 bases clipped from V and 0 bases from J, the junction kept 7 bases outside the gene matches. The length of the CDR3 is 16 residues. Germline CDR1 is SNHLY and CDR2 is FYNNEI. The CDR3 coding sequence is TGTGCCAGCGACAGGGGGCCCTTCTATAGCAATCAGCCCCAGCATTTT. It yields the protein CASDRGPFYSNQPQHF.

This clonotype was seen at least ten times. One end of the junction does not line up with germline, which may come from a read error. This chain joins TRBV12-5 and TRBJ2-5; D tentatively reads TRBD1 or TRBD2 (5 bases each). The germline V gene encodes CDR1 LGHNT and CDR2 FRNRAP. The CDR3 is 16 residues long. CDR3 sequence (DNA): TGTGTTAGTGCGTCCGGGACCACCACGCTCCAAGAGACCCAGTACTTC. This codes for CVSASGTTTLQETQYF.

This clonotype was counted many times. The junction shows a germline mismatch at one end, possibly a read error. J is TRBJ2-7 and V is TRBV7-7; 7 bases are shared with TRBD1. Germline-derived CDR1 and CDR2 are SSHAT and FNYEAQ (reference sequence). The CDR3 is made up of 14 amino acids. CDR3 nucleotides: TGTGCTAGCAGCTCGGACAGGCGCAGTACCGAGCAGTACTTC. Its protein product is CASSSDRRSTEQYF.

This clonotype was detected many times. The chain carries TRBV6-2 or TRBV6-3 and TRBJ1-5; a possible D gene is TRBD1 (5 bases). V lost 0 bases and J lost 4, with 13 bases in between. This CDR3 spans 16 amino acids. Germline CDR1 MNHEY, CDR2 SVGEGT. CDR3 region: CASSYSSGQGNQPQHF. The CDR3 DNA reads TGTGCCAGCAGTTACTCGAGTGGGCAGGGTAATCAGCCCCAGCATTTT.

This clonotype was recorded many times. The chain employs TRBV12-3 or TRBV12-4 and TRBJ2-2, with TRBD2 identical over 10 bases. With V trimmed by 6 bases and J by 7 bases, 8 bases remained unmatched. This CDR3 region has 15 residues. The CDR3, as DNA: TGTGCCAGCAGGTTCCAGCGGGGGGGAGGCGGGGAGCTGTTTTTT. This encodes CASRFQRGGGGELFF.

This clonotype was seen a few times. The genes are TRBV12-3 or TRBV12-4 and TRBJ2-7; no reliable D call. The CDR3 loop spans 14 amino acids. Trimming took 6 bases from V and 2 from J, leaving 14 bases between them. The CDR3, as DNA: TGTGCCAGCAGGGCCAGTAGTGTGGCCTACGAGCAGTACTTC. Its translation is CASRASSVAYEQYF.

This clonotype was recorded at least ten times. V gene TRBV6-1 combines with J gene TRBJ1-1; D perhaps matches TRBD1 (6 bases). V lost 7 bases, J lost 5 bases, and 20 bases lay in between. Germline lookup yields CDR1 MNHNS and CDR2 SASEGT. The CDR3 loop spans 15 amino acids. The CDR3 loop reads CASTLGVGGNTEAFF. The CDR3 DNA follows: TGTGCCAGCACTCTAGGGGTAGGGGGAAATACTGAAGCTTTCTTT.

This clonotype was detected ten times or more. The CDR3 reads CSARAGTGAFGGYTF. DNA for the CDR3: TGCAGTGCTAGGGCCGGGACAGGGGCTTTTGGAGGCTACACCTTC. The V gene is TRBV20-1, the J gene TRBJ1-2, with 10 bases aligning to TRBD1. V dropped 3 bases and J dropped 8; count of bases not matched to a gene: 12. Per germline, CDR1 DFQATT and CDR2 SNEGSKA (reference sequence). The length of the CDR3 is 15 residues.

V is TRBV10-3 and J is TRBJ2-2; D is perhaps TRBD1 or TRBD2 (6 bases each). Trimming took off 3 bases at V and 6 bases at J, with 14 bases between the two ends. This CDR3 is built from 15 residues. Germline V lookup: CDR1 ENHRY, CDR2 SYGVKD. CDR3 bases: TGTGCCATCAGTGATGAGGGGGGTGTCCCCGGGGAGCTGTTTTTT. It codes for CAISDEGGVPGELFF.

This chain joins TRBV4-1 and TRBJ2-2; no definite D call. Germline CDR1 and CDR2: MGHRA and YSYEKL. V was trimmed by 3 bases and J by 8 bases, leaving 7 bases between them. CDR3 length: 12 residues. Here the CDR3 DNA reads TGCGCCAGCAGCCATGATTGGGGGGAGCTGTTTTTT. It encodes CASSHDWGELFF.

This clonotype was counted ten times or more. V and J are TRBV7-2 and TRBJ1-3, with a possible D match to TRBD1 (5 bases). The CDR3 is 15 residues long. In germline, CDR1 is SGHTA, CDR2 FQGNSA. V lost 3 bases to trimming and J lost 2 bases, with 11 bases between them. CDR3 in amino acids: CASSFAGNTGNTIYF. CDR3 in DNA: TGTGCCAGCAGCTTCGCAGGGAACACTGGAAACACCATATATTTT.

In its sample, this clonotype was seen many times. The chain uses TRBV11-3 and TRBJ1-1, with D perhaps TRBD1 (6 bases). V lost 5 bases to trimming and J lost 8 bases, with 18 bases between them. Germline V gene lookup returns CDR1 SGHNT and CDR2 YENEEA. The CDR3 spans 14 residues. The CDR3 nucleotides read TGTGCCAGCAGCCCGGCGGGGGCCTGGGCCGAAGCTTTCTTT. It translates to CASSPAGAWAEAFF.